A single sample is the source of the 18 T cell receptor beta chains below, sequenced in a study of follicular helper T cells after annual influenza vaccination. Generated by immunoSEQ multiplex PCR, the TCRdb table keeps only in-frame clones and is missing some. The data contain some 10,000 clones, about 83% of them singletons. The time point here: 2014-2015 season, 7 days after vaccination. The sample was CXCR5- memory CD4+ T cells sorted from blood, taken 7 days after influenza vaccination. The source is an adult who received the influenza vaccine.

The rearrangement uses TRBV10-3 and TRBJ2-5; D perhaps matches TRBD2 (5 bases). Germline assignment: CDR1 ENHRY and CDR2 SYGVKD. The V end was cut by 1 base, the J end by 3 bases, with 6 bases between. The length of the CDR3 is 13 residues. CDR3 in DNA: TGTGCCATCAGTGAGTACGGGGAAGAGACCCAGTACTTC. It encodes CAISEYGEETQYF.

This chain connects TRBV7-8 to TRBJ2-5; TRBD1 is a possible D gene (7 bases). The CDR3 sequence is 15 residues long. Trimming took 0 bases from V and 3 from J, leaving 11 bases between them. The germline V gene encodes CDR1 SGHVS and CDR2 FQNEAQ. The CDR3 DNA reads TGTGCCAGCAGCTTAGCAGGAGGGGGCAAAGAGACCCAGTACTTC. Protein sequence: CASSLAGGGKETQYF.

This rearrangement joins TRBV19 to TRBJ1-1; 10 nucleotides align to TRBD1. This CDR3 comprises 15 residues. V was clipped by 5 bases and J by 6 bases; unmatched bases: 9. Germline-derived CDR1 and CDR2 are LNHDA and SQIVND (reference sequence). This CDR3 is CASSPWGQGLSEAFF. CDR3 DNA sequence: TGTGCCAGTAGTCCCTGGGGACAGGGGTTGTCTGAAGCTTTCTTT.

The DNA for the CDR3 is TGCGCCAGCAGCTTGGTGGGACAGGGAGGCCAGACCCAGTACTTC. It translates to CASSLVGQGGQTQYF. The V gene is TRBV5-1, the J gene TRBJ2-5; 9 bases line up with TRBD1. The trim removed 0 bases at V and 6 bases at J, leaving 6 bases unmatched. CDR3 length equals 15 residues. Germline values: CDR1 SGHRS, CDR2 YFSETQ.

This chain joins TRBV11-2 and TRBJ2-1; D possibly corresponds to TRBD2 (6 bases). Germline CDR1 SGHAT, CDR2 FQNNGV. The CDR3 sequence is 15 residues long. V lost 0 bases and J 2 bases, leaving 8 bases between the germline ends. The CDR3, as DNA: TGTGCCAGCAGCTTAGAGGCGGGGACCTACAATGAGCAGTTCTTC. Translated, it gives CASSLEAGTYNEQFF.

V is TRBV9 and J is TRBJ2-7; 11 positions match TRBD2. The CDR3 totals 19 residues. Per germline, CDR1 SGDLS and CDR2 YYNGEE. Trimming removed 4 bases from V and 3 bases from J; junction bases left unmatched: 18. The CDR3 here is CASSCSIAGGPPAVYEQYF. DNA for the CDR3: TGTGCCAGCAGCTGTTCAATAGCGGGGGGGCCACCGGCCGTCTACGAGCAGTACTTC. The full variable domain, completed using reference TRBV9 and TRBJ2-7, is DSGVTQTPKHLITATGQRVTLRCSPRSGDLSVYWYQQSLDQGLQFLIQYYNGEERAKGNILERFSAQQFPDLHSELNLSSLELGDSALYFCASSCSIAGGPPAVYEQYFGPGTRLTVT.

The gene calls are TRBV5-8 and TRBJ1-4, with D unclear. CDR1 and CDR2 from the germline V gene are SGHTS and YDEGEE. With 4 bases removed from V and 8 bases from J, the gap between germline ends came to 12 bases. The CDR3 is made up of 13 amino acids. The CDR3 sequence is CASSTQVGEKLFF. DNA of the CDR3: TGTGCCAGCAGCACCCAGGTGGGGGAAAAACTGTTTTTT.

The chain is built from TRBV27 and TRBJ2-7; possibly TRBD2 for D (6 bases). Germline CDR1 MNHEY, CDR2 SMNVEV (reference sequence). The CDR3 sequence is 16 residues long. The V and J ends lost 6 bases and 0 bases respectively, with 18 bases between them. CDR3 amino acids: CASRAAGGTGSYEQYF. CDR3 nucleotides: TGTGCCAGCAGGGCAGCGGGCGGCACGGGCTCCTACGAGCAGTACTTC.

The V gene is TRBV11-3, the J gene TRBJ2-1; a weak D match, TRBD1 (6 bases). This CDR3 region has 12 residues. V lost 3 bases to trimming and J lost 11 bases, with 11 bases between them. In germline, CDR1 is SGHNT, CDR2 YENEEA. The DNA of the CDR3 is TGTGCCAGCAGCTTCCAAACAGGGAAGCAGTTCTTC. Translation gives CASSFQTGKQFF.

The V and J genes are TRBV5-6 and TRBJ1-1, with D possibly being TRBD1 (6 bases). Trimming shortened V by 0 bases and J by 5 bases, and 11 bases separated the two germline ends. Germline assignment: CDR1 SGHDT and CDR2 YYEEEE. This CDR3 spans 14 amino acids. This chain's CDR3 is CASSLVGHHTEAFF. In DNA, the CDR3 is TGTGCCAGCAGCTTGGTGGGACATCATACTGAAGCTTTCTTT. The full variable domain, its missing parts supplied by reference TRBV5-6 and TRBJ1-1, is DAGVTQSPTHLIKTRGQQVTLRCSPKSGHDTVSWYQQALGQGPQFIFQYYEEEERQRGNFPDRFSGHQFPNYSSELNVNALLLGDSALYLCASSLVGHHTEAFFGQGTRLTVV.

This clone was observed a single time. J is TRBJ2-3 and V is TRBV9; 13 nucleotides agree with TRBD2. Germline V gives CDR1 SGDLS, CDR2 YYNGEE. CDR3 size: 17 residues. The junction had 10 bases not matched to a gene; V was cut back by 4 bases and J by 5 bases. CDR3 amino acids: CASSLTVGLAGIDTQYF. The CDR3 DNA sequence: TGTGCCAGCAGCCTTACCGTGGGACTAGCGGGGATAGATACGCAGTATTTT.

This clone was seen only once. The rearrangement uses TRBV7-9 and TRBJ2-2; no reliable D call. There are 14 residues in the CDR3. Germline V gene sequence: CDR1 SEHNR, CDR2 FQNEAQ (reference sequence). V was clipped by 5 bases and J by 6 bases, with 13 bases between them. This CDR3 is CASSLRAGPGELFF. The CDR3, as DNA: TGTGCCAGCAGCCTACGGGCTGGTCCCGGGGAGCTGTTTTTT.

This chain uses TRBV5-1 with TRBJ2-7; possibly TRBD1 for D (6 bases). V shed 0 bases and J shed 2 bases, with 12 bases lying between them. The CDR3 is 15 amino acids. The germline V gene has CDR1 SGHRS and CDR2 YFSETQ. The CDR3 bases are TGCGCCAGCAGCTTGGACAGGGTTAATACCTACGAGCAGTACTTC. This translates into CASSLDRVNTYEQYF.

V is TRBV7-9 and J is TRBJ1-1; no firm D call. Trimming pared 9 bases from V and 7 bases from J, leaving 12 bases between. The germline CDR1 and CDR2 sequences are SEHNR and FQNEAQ (reference sequence). This CDR3 comprises 11 residues. The CDR3 nucleotides are TGTGCCAGTCTTACCGAGGGTGAAGCTTTCTTT. It translates to CASLTEGEAFF.

This rearrangement joins TRBV19 to TRBJ1-5, with a weak D call TRBD1 (6 bases). The CDR3 has 14 residues. Trimming took 5 bases from V and 2 from J, leaving 10 bases between them. Germline V gives CDR1 LNHDA, CDR2 SQIVND (reference sequence). The CDR3 sequence is CASSAGHGNQPQHF. In DNA, the CDR3 is TGTGCCAGTAGTGCGGGACACGGCAATCAGCCCCAGCATTTT.

The J gene is TRBJ1-3, the V gene TRBV7-8, with a weak D call TRBD1 (5 bases). Trimming took 5 bases from V and 1 from J, leaving 12 bases between them. CDR3 size: 15 residues. Germline CDR1 SGHVS, CDR2 FQNEAQ. The CDR3 loop is CASSVRVLSGNTIYF. The CDR3 region has the DNA TGTGCCAGCAGCGTCAGGGTATTGTCTGGAAACACCATATATTTT.

This chain uses TRBV19 with TRBJ1-1; the D is unclear. Trimming took off 0 bases at V and 5 bases at J, with 7 bases between the two ends. The CDR3 runs 13 residues. CDR1 and CDR2 (germline): LNHDA, SQIVND (reference sequence). CDR3 region: CASSIDLRTEAFF. In nucleotides, the CDR3 is TGTGCCAGTAGTATAGATCTCCGGACTGAAGCTTTCTTT.

The V call is TRBV21-1, the J call TRBJ1-4; the table's D gene call, TRBD1, was not cross checked with the DNA. TRBV21-1 is deemed a pseudogene. This CDR3 is built from 17 residues. The DNA of the CDR3 is TGTGCCAGCACCAGGGGGGCTTCGACAGGGGGCGATGAAAAACTGTTTTTT. It yields the protein CASTRGASTGGDEKLFF.